This record covers a single T cell receptor beta chain. These data originate in a study of T cell changes during pregnancy in multiple sclerosis. This CDR3 spans 13 amino acids. The germline V and J ends were trimmed by 0 bases and 5 bases, with 7 bases remaining between them. Germline V gives CDR1 MNHEY, CDR2 SVGAGI. The table came from immunoSEQ multiplex PCR; TCRdb's copy has only in-frame clones and leaves some out. This sample yields 15,000 or so clones, of which approximately 86% are seen a single time; 15% to 20% belongs to the top ten. The chain is built from TRBV6-5 and TRBJ1-1; D unclear. This sample comprised CD8+ T cells from peripheral blood mononuclear cells, obtained in the first trimester of pregnancy. The origin of this receptor is a female donor with multiple sclerosis, enrolled in a pregnancy study. This CDR3 is CASSYSEGTEAFF. For the CDR3, the DNA is TGTGCCAGCAGTTACTCTGAGGGTACTGAAGCTTTCTTT.